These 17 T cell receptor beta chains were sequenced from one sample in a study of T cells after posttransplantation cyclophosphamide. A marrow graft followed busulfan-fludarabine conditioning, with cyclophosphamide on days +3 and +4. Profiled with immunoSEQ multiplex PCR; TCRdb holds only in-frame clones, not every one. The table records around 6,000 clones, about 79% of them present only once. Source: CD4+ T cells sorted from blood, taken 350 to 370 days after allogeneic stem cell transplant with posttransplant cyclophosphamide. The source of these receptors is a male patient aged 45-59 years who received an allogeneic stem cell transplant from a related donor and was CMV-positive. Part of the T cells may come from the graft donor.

This CDR3 is CASSRTALGSDTEAFF. The DNA for the CDR3 is TGCGCCAGCAGCCGGACAGCCCTGGGGTCGGACACTGAAGCTTTCTTT. The chain is built from TRBV5-1 and TRBJ1-1; D may be TRBD1 (6 bases). With 4 bases removed from V and 3 bases from J, the gap between germline ends came to 19 bases. The germline V gene encodes CDR1 SGHRS and CDR2 YFSETQ. CDR3 length: 16 residues.

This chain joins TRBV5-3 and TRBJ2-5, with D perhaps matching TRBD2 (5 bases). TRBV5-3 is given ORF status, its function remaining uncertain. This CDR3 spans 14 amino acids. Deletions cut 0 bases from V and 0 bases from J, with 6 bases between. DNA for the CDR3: TGTGCCAGAAGCTTGGGCGGGCACCAAGAGACCCAGTACTTC. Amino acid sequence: CARSLGGHQETQYF.

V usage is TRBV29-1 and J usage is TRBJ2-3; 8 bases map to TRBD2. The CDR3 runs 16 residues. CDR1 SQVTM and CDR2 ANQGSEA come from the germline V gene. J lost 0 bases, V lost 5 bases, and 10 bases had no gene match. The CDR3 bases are TGCAGCGTTCTGAGTGTAGCGGGGACTAGCACAGATACGCAGTATTTT. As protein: CSVLSVAGTSTDTQYF.

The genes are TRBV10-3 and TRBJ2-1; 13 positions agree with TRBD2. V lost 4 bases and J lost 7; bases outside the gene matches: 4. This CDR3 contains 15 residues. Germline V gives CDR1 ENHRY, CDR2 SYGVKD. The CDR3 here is CAISAGLAGQNEQFF. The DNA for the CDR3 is TGTGCCATCAGTGCGGGACTAGCGGGACAAAATGAGCAGTTCTTC.

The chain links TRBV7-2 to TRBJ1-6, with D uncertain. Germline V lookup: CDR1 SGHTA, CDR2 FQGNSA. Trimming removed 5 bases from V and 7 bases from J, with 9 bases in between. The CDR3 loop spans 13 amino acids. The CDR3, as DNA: TGTGCCAGCAGCCCAGCCGGGAATTCACCCCTCCACTTT. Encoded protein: CASSPAGNSPLHF.

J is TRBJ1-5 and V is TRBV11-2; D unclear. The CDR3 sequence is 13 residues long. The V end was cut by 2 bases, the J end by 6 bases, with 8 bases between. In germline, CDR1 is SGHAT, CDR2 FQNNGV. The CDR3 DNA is TGTGCCAGCAGCTTATCAGAGGGTCAGCCCCAGCATTTT. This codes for CASSLSEGQPQHF.

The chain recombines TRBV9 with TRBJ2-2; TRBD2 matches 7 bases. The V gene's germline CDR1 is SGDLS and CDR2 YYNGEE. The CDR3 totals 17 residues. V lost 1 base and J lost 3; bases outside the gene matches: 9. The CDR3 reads CASSVSPGGGDTGELFF. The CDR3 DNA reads TGTGCCAGCAGCGTATCTCCGGGAGGAGGGGACACCGGGGAGCTGTTTTTT.

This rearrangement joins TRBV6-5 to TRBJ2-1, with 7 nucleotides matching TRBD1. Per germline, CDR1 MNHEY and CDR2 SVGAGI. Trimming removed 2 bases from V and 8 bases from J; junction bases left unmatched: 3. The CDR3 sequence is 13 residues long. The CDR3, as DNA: TGTGCCAGCAGTTACGTACAGGGGTATGAGCAGTTCTTC. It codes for CASSYVQGYEQFF.

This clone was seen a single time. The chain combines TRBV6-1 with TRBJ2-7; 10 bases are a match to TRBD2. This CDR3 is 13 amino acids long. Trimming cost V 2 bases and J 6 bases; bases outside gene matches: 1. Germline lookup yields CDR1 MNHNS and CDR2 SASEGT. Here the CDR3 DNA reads TGTGCCAGCAGTGAACAGCGGGAGGGCGAGCAGTACTTC. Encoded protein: CASSEQREGEQYF.

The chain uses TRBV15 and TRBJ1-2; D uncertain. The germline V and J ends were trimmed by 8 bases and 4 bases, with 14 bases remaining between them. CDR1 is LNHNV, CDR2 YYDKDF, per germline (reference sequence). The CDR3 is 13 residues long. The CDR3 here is CATAKEAAYGYTF. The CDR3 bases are TGTGCCACCGCAAAAGAGGCCGCCTATGGCTACACCTTC.

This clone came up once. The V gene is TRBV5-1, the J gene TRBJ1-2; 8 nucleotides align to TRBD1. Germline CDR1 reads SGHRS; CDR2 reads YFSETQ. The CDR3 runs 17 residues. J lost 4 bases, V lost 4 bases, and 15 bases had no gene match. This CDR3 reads CASSPAGQGAQGYGYTF. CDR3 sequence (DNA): TGCGCCAGCAGCCCGGCGGGGCAGGGGGCGCAGGGCTATGGCTACACCTTC.

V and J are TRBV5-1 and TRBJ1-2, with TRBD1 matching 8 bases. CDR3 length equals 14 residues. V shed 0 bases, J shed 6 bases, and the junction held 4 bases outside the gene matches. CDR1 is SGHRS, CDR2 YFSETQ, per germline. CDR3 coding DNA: TGCGCCAGCAGCTTGGAAGGACAGGGAGATGGCTACACCTTC. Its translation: CASSLEGQGDGYTF.

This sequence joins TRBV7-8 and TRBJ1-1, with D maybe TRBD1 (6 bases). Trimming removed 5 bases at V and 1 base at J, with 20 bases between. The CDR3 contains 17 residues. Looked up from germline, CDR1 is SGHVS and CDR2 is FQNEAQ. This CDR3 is CASSILILPGQNTEAFF. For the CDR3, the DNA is TGTGCCAGCAGCATCCTAATTCTGCCGGGACAGAACACTGAAGCTTTCTTT.

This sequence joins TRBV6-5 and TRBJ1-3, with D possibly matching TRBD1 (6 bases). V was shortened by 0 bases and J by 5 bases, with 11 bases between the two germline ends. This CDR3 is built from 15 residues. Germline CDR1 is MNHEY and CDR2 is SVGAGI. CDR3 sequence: CASSYSSDSRNTIYF. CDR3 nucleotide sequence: TGTGCCAGCAGTTACTCTTCGGACAGCCGAAACACCATATATTTT.

CDR3 region: CASSILGGEAQPQHF. CDR3 nucleotide sequence: TGTGCCAGTAGTATTTTAGGGGGGGAGGCTCAGCCCCAGCATTTT. The rearrangement links TRBV19 to TRBJ1-5, with a possible D match to TRBD1 (6 bases). The CDR3 totals 15 residues. V gave up 3 bases and J gave up 6 bases, with 15 bases separating them. Germline values: CDR1 LNHDA, CDR2 SQIVND (reference sequence).

CDR3 nucleotide sequence: TGTGCCAGCACCAACAGGGATCGTGAGTCACCCCTCCACTTT. This sequence encodes CASTNRDRESPLHF. V gene TRBV5-4 combines with J gene TRBJ1-6, with D possibly TRBD1 on 6 matching bases. Germline V gives CDR1 SGHNT, CDR2 YYREEE (reference sequence). The V gene lost 6 bases and the J gene lost 10 bases, with 17 bases spanning the gap. The CDR3 consists of 14 residues.

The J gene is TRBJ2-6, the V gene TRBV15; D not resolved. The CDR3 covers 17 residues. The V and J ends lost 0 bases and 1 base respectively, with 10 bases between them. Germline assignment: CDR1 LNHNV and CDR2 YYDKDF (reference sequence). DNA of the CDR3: TGTGCCACCAGCAGAGAGGGCAGTTTTTCTGGGGCCAACGTCCTGACTTTC. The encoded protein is CATSREGSFSGANVLTF.